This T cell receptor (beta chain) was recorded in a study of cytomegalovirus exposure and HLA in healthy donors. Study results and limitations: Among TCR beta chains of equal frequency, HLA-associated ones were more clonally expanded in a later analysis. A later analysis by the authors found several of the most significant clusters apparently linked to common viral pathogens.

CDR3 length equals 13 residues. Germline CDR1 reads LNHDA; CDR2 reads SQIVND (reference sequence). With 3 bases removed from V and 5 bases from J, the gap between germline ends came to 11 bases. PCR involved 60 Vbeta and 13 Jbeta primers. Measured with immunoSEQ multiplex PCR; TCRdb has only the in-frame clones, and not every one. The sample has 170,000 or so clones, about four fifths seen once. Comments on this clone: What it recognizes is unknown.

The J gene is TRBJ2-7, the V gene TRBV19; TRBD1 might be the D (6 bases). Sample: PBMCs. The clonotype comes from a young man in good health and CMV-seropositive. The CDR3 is CASSIAGVDEQYF. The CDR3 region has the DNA TGTGCCAGTAGTATCGCAGGGGTCGACGAGCAGTACTTC.